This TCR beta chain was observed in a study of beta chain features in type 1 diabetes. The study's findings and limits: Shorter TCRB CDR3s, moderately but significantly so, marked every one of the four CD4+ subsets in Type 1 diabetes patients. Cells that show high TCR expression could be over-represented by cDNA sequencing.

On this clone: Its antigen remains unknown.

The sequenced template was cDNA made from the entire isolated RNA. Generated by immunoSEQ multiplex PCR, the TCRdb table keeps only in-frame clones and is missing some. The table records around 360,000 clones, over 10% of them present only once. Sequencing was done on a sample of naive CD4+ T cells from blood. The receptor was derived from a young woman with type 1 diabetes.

The CDR3 is CATSREAGVRNEQFF. In DNA form, the CDR3 reads TGTGCCACCAGCAGAGAAGCGGGAGTGCGGAATGAGCAGTTCTTC. This chain joins TRBV15 and TRBJ2-1, with 8 nucleotides matching TRBD2. V was pared by 0 bases and J by 7 bases, with 5 bases of the junction left unmatched. The CDR3 runs 15 residues. The V gene's germline CDR1 is LNHNV and CDR2 YYDKDF (reference sequence).